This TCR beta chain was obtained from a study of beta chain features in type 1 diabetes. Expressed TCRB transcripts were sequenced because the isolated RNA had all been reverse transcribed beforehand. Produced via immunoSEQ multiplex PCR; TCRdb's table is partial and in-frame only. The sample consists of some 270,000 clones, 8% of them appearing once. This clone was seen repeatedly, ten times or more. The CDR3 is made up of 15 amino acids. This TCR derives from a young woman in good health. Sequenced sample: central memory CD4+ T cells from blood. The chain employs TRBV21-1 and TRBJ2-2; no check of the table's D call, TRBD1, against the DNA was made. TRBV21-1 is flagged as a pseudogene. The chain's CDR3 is CAINPGQGSTGELFF. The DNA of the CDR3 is TGTGCCATCAACCCGGGACAGGGATCAACCGGGGAGCTGTTTTTT.